What follows are 3 T cell receptor beta chains derived from one specimen sequenced in a study of control samples from healthy donors and cancer patients. Assay: immunoSEQ multiplex PCR; the TCRdb copy retains only in-frame clones and omits some. The profile shows 150,000 to 200,000 clones, about 92% of them singletons. Sample: blood. Receptors were obtained from a man between 25 and 39 years old in good health.

The chain couples TRBV5-4 to TRBJ2-2; 8 positions agree with TRBD1. Germline V gene lookup returns CDR1 SGHNT and CDR2 YYREEE (reference sequence). With 2 bases clipped from V and 1 base from J, the junction kept 1 base outside the gene matches. This CDR3 contains 15 residues. The CDR3 DNA reads TGTGCCAGCAGCTTCGGGACAGGGAACACCGGGGAGCTGTTTTTT. Translating gives CASSFGTGNTGELFF.

The rearrangement uses TRBV7-2 and TRBJ2-7, with 9 bases fitting TRBD2. The germline CDR1 and CDR2 sequences are SGHTA and FQGNSA. Losses at the gene ends were 3 bases for V and 3 bases for J; bases not matched to a gene: 9. CDR3 length equals 16 residues. CDR3 protein: CASSFDSGRFNYEQYF. The CDR3 nucleotides read TGTGCCAGCAGCTTTGATAGCGGGAGATTCAACTACGAGCAGTACTTC.

V gene TRBV27 combines with J gene TRBJ2-7; tentative D call: TRBD2 (6 bases). CDR1 is MNHEY, CDR2 SMNVEV, per germline (reference sequence). V shed 6 bases and J shed 0 bases, with 12 bases lying between them. This CDR3 is built from 14 residues. The CDR3 loop is CASRTAGTSYEQYF. Written as DNA, the CDR3 is TGTGCCAGCAGGACAGCGGGCACCTCCTACGAGCAGTACTTC.